These 15 T cell receptor beta chains were all obtained from the same sample, sequenced in a study of regulatory T cells in long-lasting Graves disease. In building TCR beta libraries, iRepertoire HTBI primers were used together with Arm-PCR of CDR3 regions. TCRdb itself ran the multiplex PCR reads through MiXCR, one entry per CDR3 protein. In the table there are roughly 450,000 distinct CDR3 sequences, around 20% of which are singletons. Indicated time point: persistent/refractory GD, antithyroid drugs over 5 years with positive TRAb. The TCR library was made from RNA that had been extracted from PBMCs in TRIzol. The source was peripheral blood mononuclear cells (PBMCs), collected when the disease was refractory, from a patient treated with antithyroid drugs. Every receptor here comes from a female donor with Graves disease.

This chain uses TRBV6-2 or TRBV6-3 with TRBJ1-2; possibly TRBD1 for D (6 bases). Trimming shortened V by 2 bases and J by 9 bases, and 16 bases separated the two germline ends. Germline V gives CDR1 MNHEY, CDR2 SVGEGT. The CDR3 has 14 residues. The CDR3 loop is CASSYLTGASCYTF. The CDR3 nucleotides read TGTGCCAGCAGTTACCTGACAGGTGCTAGTTGCTACACCTTC.

V usage is TRBV30 and J usage is TRBJ2-3; possible D gene TRBD2, 5 bases. In germline, CDR1 is GTSNPN, CDR2 SVGIG (reference sequence). The CDR3 has 14 amino acids. The V end lost 2 bases, the J end lost 1 base, and 10 bases lay between the germline ends. CDR3 DNA: TGTGCCTGGAGTTCCACCGGGGGCACAGATACGCAGTATTTT. Translated, it gives CAWSSTGGTDTQYF.

This clonotype was found a few times. CDR3 sequence: CASSLDRGLPPLGNTEAFF. The DNA of the CDR3 is TGTGCCAGCAGTTTGGACAGGGGCCTACCTCCCCTCGGGAACACTGAAGCTTTCTTT. The rearrangement uses TRBV6-2 or TRBV6-3 and TRBJ1-1; 9 positions agree with TRBD1. Germline-derived CDR1 and CDR2 are MNHEY and SVGEGT. With 4 bases clipped from V and 1 base from J, the junction kept 16 bases outside the gene matches. This CDR3 region has 19 residues.

In its sample, this clonotype was seen many times. The J gene is TRBJ2-7, the V gene TRBV28; TRBD2 might be the D (6 bases). Trimming took off 6 bases at V and 0 bases at J, with 15 bases between the two ends. The CDR3 runs to 15 residues. Germline V CDR1 and CDR2: MDHEN, SYDVKM. The DNA of the CDR3 is TGTGCCAGCAGGACCATGGCGGGATCCTCCTACGAGCAGTACTTC. It yields the protein CASRTMAGSSYEQYF. Drawing the rest from reference TRBV28 and TRBJ2-7, the complete variable domain is DVKVTQSSRYLVKRTGEKVFLECVQDMDHENMFWYRQDPGLGLRLIYFSYDVKMKEKGDIPEGYSVSREKKERFSLILESASTNQTSMYLCASRTMAGSSYEQYFGPGTRLTVT.

This rearrangement joins TRBV18 to TRBJ2-1; perhaps TRBD2 as D (5 bases). The germline V gene encodes CDR1 KGHSH and CDR2 LQKENI. Trimming pared 3 bases from V and 1 base from J, leaving 10 bases between. The CDR3 runs 15 residues. The CDR3 reads CASSPGGGSYNEQFF. CDR3 bases: TGTGCCAGCTCACCCGGAGGCGGTTCCTACAATGAGCAGTTCTTC.

This clonotype was seen repeatedly, ten times or more. CDR3: CATQRGSTYEQYF. Written as DNA, the CDR3 is TGTGCCACCCAGAGAGGGTCGACCTACGAGCAGTACTTC. This rearrangement joins TRBV12-3 or TRBV12-4 to TRBJ2-7, with a weak D call TRBD2 (5 bases). Trimming took off 10 bases at V and 2 bases at J, with 15 bases between the two ends. CDR3 length: 13 residues.

The rearrangement links TRBV6-2 or TRBV6-3 to TRBJ2-7; the match to TRBD2 covers 13 bases. CDR1 and CDR2 from the germline V gene are MNHEY and SVGEGT. V trimming: 6 bases; J trimming: 1 base; junction bases outside the gene matches: 9. The CDR3 is 17 residues long. This CDR3 is CASSAGTSGIGSYEQYF. In DNA form, the CDR3 reads TGTGCCAGCAGCGCCGGGACTAGCGGGATTGGGTCCTACGAGCAGTACTTC.

This clonotype turned up a few times. The chain joins TRBV9 to TRBJ2-7; 9 bases are a match to TRBD1. V dropped 0 bases and J dropped 3; count of bases not matched to a gene: 4. Looked up from germline, CDR1 is SGDLS and CDR2 is YYNGEE. The CDR3 runs 15 residues. CDR3 in amino acids: CASSVDTGGFYEQYF. In nucleotides, the CDR3 is TGTGCCAGCAGCGTAGATACAGGGGGCTTCTACGAGCAGTACTTC.

This clonotype turned up a few times. The gene calls are TRBV7-9 and TRBJ1-6, with D unresolved. The germline V gene encodes CDR1 SEHNR and CDR2 FQNEAQ (reference sequence). Trimming shortened V by 3 bases and J by 19 bases, and 7 bases separated the two germline ends. CDR3 length: 9 amino acids. As DNA, the CDR3 is TGTGCCAGCAGCTTTAGACTTCACTTT. As protein: CASSFRLHF.

There are a few counts of this clonotype. The genes are TRBV6-1 and TRBJ1-6; a possible D gene is TRBD1 (5 bases). In germline, CDR1 is MNHNS, CDR2 SASEGT. The germline V and J ends were trimmed by 5 bases and 8 bases, with 13 bases remaining between them. This CDR3 is 14 amino acids long. The CDR3 DNA sequence: TGTGCCAGCAGTACTCCCGACAGCGATTCACCCCTCCACTTT. This codes for CASSTPDSDSPLHF.

The chain carries TRBV29-1 and TRBJ2-3; D gene unclear. This CDR3 region has 12 residues. Germline values: CDR1 SQVTM, CDR2 ANQGSEA. V lost 7 bases, J lost 0 bases, and 8 bases lay in between. DNA of the CDR3: TGCAGCGGACGAACTAGCACAGATACGCAGTATTTT. As protein: CSGRTSTDTQYF.

This clonotype was recorded many times. The rearrangement joins TRBV30 to TRBJ1-1, with D unresolved. Germline assignment: CDR1 GTSNPN and CDR2 SVGIG (reference sequence). V shed 0 bases and J shed 1 base, with 6 bases lying between them. The CDR3 has 13 residues. CDR3 sequence reads: CAWSVQRNTEAFF. CDR3 DNA: TGTGCCTGGAGTGTGCAAAGGAACACTGAAGCTTTCTTT.

This clonotype was seen a handful of times. The chain combines TRBV28 with TRBJ2-4, with 12 bases identical to TRBD2. This CDR3 is 18 amino acids long. CDR1 MDHEN and CDR2 SYDVKM come from the germline V gene. The junction had 6 bases not matched to a gene; V was cut back by 2 bases and J by 1 base. CDR3 bases: TGTGCCAGCAGTTTAGAGACTAGCGGGAGCGGGGCCAAAAACATTCAGTACTTC. Protein sequence: CASSLETSGSGAKNIQYF.

The rearrangement links TRBV29-1 to TRBJ2-1; TRBD2 might be the D (5 bases). This CDR3 has 17 amino acids. Germline CDR1 reads SQVTM; CDR2 reads ANQGSEA. Trimming shortened V by 1 base and J by 0 bases, and 16 bases separated the two germline ends. CDR3 protein: CSVEVGPDSGSYNEQFF. The CDR3 nucleotides are TGCAGCGTTGAAGTTGGACCGGACTCGGGCTCCTACAATGAGCAGTTCTTC.

This clonotype was seen a handful of times. The V gene is TRBV3-1, the J gene TRBJ1-3; D remains unclear. V lost 1 base and J 4 bases, leaving 8 bases between the germline ends. The CDR3 runs 14 residues. CDR1 is LGHDT, CDR2 YNNKEL, per germline (reference sequence). The CDR3 DNA is TGTGCCAGCAGCCAAGGGGAAGGAGGAAACACCATATATTTT. Protein sequence: CASSQGEGGNTIYF.